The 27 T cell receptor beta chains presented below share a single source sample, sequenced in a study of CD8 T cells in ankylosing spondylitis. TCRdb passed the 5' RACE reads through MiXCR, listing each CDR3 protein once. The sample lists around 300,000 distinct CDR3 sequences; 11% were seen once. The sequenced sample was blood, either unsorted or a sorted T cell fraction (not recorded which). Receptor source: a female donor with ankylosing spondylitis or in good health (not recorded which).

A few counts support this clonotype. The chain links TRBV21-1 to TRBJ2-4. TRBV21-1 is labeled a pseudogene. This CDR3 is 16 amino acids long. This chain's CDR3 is CASSKGTGLAKNIQYF. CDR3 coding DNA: TGTGCCAGCAGCAAAGGCACAGGGCTAGCCAAAAACATTCAGTACTTC.

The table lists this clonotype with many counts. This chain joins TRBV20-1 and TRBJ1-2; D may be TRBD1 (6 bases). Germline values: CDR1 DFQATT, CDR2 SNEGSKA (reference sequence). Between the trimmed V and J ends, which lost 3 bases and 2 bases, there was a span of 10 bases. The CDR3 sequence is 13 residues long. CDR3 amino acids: CSASPQGNYGYTF. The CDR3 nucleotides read TGCAGTGCTAGCCCGCAGGGGAACTATGGCTACACCTTC.

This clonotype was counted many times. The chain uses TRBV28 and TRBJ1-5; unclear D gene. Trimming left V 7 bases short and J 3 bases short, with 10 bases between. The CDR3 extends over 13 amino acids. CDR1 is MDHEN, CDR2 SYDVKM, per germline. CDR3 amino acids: CASKAPDNQPQHF. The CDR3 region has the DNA TGTGCCAGCAAGGCTCCAGACAATCAGCCCCAGCATTTT.

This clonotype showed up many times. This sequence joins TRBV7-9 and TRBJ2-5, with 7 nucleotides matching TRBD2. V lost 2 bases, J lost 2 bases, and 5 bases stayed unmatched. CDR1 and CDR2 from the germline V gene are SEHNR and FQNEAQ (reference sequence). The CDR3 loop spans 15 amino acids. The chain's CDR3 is CASSLPGGRQETQYF. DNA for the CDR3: TGTGCCAGCAGCTTACCGGGGGGTAGACAAGAGACCCAGTACTTC.

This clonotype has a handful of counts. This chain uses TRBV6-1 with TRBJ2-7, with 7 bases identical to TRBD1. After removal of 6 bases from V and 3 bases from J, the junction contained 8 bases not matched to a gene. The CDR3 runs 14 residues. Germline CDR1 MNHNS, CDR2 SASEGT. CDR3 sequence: CASRPGQDRYEQYF. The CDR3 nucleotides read TGTGCCAGCAGACCCGGACAGGATCGCTACGAGCAGTACTTC.

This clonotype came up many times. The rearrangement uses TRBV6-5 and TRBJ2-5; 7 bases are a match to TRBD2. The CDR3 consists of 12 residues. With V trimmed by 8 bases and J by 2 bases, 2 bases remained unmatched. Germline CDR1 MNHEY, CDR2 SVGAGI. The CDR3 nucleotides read TGTGCCAGCGGACTAGAGCAAGAGACCCAGTACTTC. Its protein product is CASGLEQETQYF.

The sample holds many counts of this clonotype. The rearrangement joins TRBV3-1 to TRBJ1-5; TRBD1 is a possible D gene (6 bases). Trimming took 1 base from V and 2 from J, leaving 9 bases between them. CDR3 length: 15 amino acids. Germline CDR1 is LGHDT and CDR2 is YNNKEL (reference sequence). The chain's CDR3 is CASSQASGGNQPQHF. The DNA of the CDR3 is TGTGCCAGCAGCCAAGCGTCAGGGGGCAATCAGCCCCAGCATTTT.

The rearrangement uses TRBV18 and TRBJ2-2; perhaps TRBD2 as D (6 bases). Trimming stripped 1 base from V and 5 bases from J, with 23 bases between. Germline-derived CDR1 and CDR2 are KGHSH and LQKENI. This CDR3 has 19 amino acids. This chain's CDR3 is CASSPLGGANAPRTGELFF. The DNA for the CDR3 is TGTGCCAGCTCACCACTTGGCGGGGCAAACGCCCCGAGGACCGGGGAGCTGTTTTTT. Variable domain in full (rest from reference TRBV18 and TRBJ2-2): NAGVMQNPRHLVRRRGQEARLRCSPMKGHSHVYWYRQLPEEGLKFMVYLQKENIIDESGMPKERFSAEFPKEGPSILRIQQVVRGDSAAYFCASSPLGGANAPRTGELFFGEGSRLTVL.

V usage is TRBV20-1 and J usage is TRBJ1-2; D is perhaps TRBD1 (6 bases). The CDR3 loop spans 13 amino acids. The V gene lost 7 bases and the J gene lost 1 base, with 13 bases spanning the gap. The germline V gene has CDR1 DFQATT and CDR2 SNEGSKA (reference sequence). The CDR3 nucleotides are TGCAGTGGCGGGACATCAAATAACTATGGCTACACCTTC. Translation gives CSGGTSNNYGYTF.

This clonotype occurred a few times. CDR3 in DNA: TGTGCCAGCAGCCCAGAAGCTAGCGGGGTAGTCGACGAGCAGTACTTC. Translated: CASSPEASGVVDEQYF. The chain has TRBV5-6 and TRBJ2-7; 9 nucleotides line up with TRBD2. V dropped 4 bases and J dropped 5; count of bases not matched to a gene: 13. There are 16 residues in the CDR3. Germline V gene data show CDR1 as SGHDT and CDR2 as YYEEEE.

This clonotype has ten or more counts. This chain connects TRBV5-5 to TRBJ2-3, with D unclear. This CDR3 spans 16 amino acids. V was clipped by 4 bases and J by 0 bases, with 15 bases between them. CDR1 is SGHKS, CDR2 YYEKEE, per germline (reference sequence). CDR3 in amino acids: CASSPPRKASTDTQYF. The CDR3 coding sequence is TGTGCCAGCAGCCCCCCGCGGAAGGCGAGCACAGATACGCAGTATTTT.

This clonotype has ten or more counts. The CDR3 nucleotides read TGCAGCGCCGAAAAAGGGATCCAAGAGACCCAGTACTTC. Protein product: CSAEKGIQETQYF. V gene TRBV29-1 combines with J gene TRBJ2-5, with D unclear. V was clipped by 7 bases and J by 1 base, with 13 bases between them. CDR1 and CDR2 (germline): SQVTM, ANQGSEA. The CDR3 length is 13 residues.

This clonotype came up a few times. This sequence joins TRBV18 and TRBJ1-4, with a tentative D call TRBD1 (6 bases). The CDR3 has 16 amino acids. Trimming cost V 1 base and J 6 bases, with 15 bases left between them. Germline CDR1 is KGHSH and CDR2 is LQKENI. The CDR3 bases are TGTGCCAGCTCACCACTAAGACAGGACGGGTATGAAAAACTGTTTTTT. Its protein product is CASSPLRQDGYEKLFF.

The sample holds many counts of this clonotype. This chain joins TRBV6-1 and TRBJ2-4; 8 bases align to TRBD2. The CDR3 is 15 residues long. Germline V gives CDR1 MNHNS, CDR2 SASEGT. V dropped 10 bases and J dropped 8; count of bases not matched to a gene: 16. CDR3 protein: CATKRAGGGGYIQYF. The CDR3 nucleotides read TGTGCCACCAAGAGGGCGGGGGGAGGGGGATACATTCAGTACTTC.

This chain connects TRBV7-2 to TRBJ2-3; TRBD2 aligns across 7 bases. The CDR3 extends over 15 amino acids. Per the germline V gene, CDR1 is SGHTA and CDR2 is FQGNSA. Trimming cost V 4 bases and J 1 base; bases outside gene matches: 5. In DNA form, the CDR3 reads TGTGCCAGCAGCTCGCGGGGGACCCGCACAGATACGCAGTATTTT. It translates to CASSSRGTRTDTQYF.

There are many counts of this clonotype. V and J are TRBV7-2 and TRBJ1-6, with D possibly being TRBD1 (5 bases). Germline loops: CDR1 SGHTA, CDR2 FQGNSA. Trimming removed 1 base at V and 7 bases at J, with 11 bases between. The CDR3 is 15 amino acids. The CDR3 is CASSLDRQFNSPLHF. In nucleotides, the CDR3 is TGTGCCAGCAGCTTAGACAGGCAGTTCAATTCACCCCTCCACTTT.

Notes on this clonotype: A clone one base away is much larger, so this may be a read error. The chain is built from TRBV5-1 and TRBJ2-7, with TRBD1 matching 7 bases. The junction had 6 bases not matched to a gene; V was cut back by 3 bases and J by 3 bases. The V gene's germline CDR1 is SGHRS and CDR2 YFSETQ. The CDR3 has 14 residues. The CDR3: CASSSMHRGYEQYF. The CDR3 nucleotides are TGCGCCAGCAGCTCTATGCACAGGGGCTACGAGCAGTACTTC.

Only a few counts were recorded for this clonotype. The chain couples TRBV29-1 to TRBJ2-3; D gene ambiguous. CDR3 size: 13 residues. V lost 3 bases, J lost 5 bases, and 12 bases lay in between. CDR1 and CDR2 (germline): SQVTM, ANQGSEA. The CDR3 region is CSVEARTVDTQYF. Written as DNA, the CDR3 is TGCAGCGTTGAGGCAAGAACAGTAGATACGCAGTATTTT.

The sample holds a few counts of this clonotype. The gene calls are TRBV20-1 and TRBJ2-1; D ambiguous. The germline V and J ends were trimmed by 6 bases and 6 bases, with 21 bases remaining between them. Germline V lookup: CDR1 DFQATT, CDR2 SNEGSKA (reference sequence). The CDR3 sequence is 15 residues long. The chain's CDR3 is CSAIPISSVSNEQFF. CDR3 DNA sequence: TGCAGTGCCATACCCATTTCTTCGGTGAGCAATGAGCAGTTCTTC.

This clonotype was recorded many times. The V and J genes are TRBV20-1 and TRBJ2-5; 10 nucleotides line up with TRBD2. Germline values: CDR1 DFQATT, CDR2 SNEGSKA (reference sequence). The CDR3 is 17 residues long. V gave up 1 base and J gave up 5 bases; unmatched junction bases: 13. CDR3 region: CSARATSGVMMYETQYF. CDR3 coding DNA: TGCAGTGCTAGAGCAACTAGCGGGGTGATGATGTATGAGACCCAGTACTTC.

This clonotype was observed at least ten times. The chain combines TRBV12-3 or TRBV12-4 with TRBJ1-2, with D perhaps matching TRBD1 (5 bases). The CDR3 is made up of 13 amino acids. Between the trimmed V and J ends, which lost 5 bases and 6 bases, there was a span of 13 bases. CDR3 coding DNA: TGTGCCAGCAGTCCCCAGGGATGGGATGGCTACACCTTC. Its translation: CASSPQGWDGYTF.

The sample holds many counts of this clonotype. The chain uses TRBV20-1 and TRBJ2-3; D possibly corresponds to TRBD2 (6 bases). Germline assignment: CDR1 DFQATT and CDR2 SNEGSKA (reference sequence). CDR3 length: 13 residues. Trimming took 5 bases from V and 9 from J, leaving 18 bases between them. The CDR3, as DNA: TGCAGTGCTCCTCGGACGGGAGAACAAACGCAGTATTTT. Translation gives CSAPRTGEQTQYF.

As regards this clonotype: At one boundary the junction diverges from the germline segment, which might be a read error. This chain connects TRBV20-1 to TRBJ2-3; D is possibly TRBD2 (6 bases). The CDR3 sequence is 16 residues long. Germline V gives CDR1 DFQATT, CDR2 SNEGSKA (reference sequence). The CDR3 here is CCAFPLLATVTDTQYF. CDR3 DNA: TGCTGTGCTTTCCCTCTACTAGCTACGGTGACAGATACGCAGTATTTT.

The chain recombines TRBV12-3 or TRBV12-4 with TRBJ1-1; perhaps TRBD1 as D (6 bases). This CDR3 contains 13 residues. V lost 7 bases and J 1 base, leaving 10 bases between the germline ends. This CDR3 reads CASNEQGNTEAFF. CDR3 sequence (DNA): TGTGCCAGCAATGAACAGGGGAACACTGAAGCTTTCTTT.

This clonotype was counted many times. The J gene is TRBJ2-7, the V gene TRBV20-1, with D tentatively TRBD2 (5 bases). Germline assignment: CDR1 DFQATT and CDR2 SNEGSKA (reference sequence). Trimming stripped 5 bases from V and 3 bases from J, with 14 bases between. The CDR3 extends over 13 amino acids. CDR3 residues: CSAPRDESYEQYF. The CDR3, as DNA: TGCAGTGCTCCACGGGATGAAAGCTACGAGCAGTACTTC.

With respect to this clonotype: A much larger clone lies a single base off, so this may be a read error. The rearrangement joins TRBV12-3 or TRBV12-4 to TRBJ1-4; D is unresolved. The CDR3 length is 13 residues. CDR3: CASSLPVGSELSF. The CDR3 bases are TGTGCCAGCAGTCTCCCGGTAGGGTCAGAACTGTCTTTT.

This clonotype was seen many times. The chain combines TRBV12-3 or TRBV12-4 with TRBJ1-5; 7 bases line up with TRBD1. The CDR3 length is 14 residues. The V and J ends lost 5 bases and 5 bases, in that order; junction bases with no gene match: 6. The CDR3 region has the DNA TGTGCCAGCAGTATCGACAGGGAGGATCAGCCCCAGCATTTT. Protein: CASSIDREDQPQHF.